This T cell receptor (beta chain) was sequenced for a study of T cell changes during pregnancy in multiple sclerosis (dated by TCRdb to the late 2010s). About the study as a whole: The study examined how the T cell repertoire changed over the course of pregnancy in women with multiple sclerosis.

Library method: the immunoSEQ multiplex PCR assay. Not all clones reach the TCRdb copy of this immuneACCESS table, which keeps in-frame sequences only. Checked studies attribute under half of the gap to unresolved V genes and leave the rest unexplained. This sample gives about 64,000 clones in total; 95% to 97% of them show up just once. The biggest ten clones account for around 2.5% of the sample. On this clone itself: Its target antigen remains unknown. No much larger clone is present one base from it, and per-base qualities are unavailable.

The junction shows trimming of 3 bases on V and 2 bases on J, plus 20 bases between the germline ends. Per the germline V gene, MDHEN is the CDR1 and SYDVKM is the CDR2. The CDR3 has 17 amino acids, counting the end cysteine and phenylalanine. Of the read, only the CDR3 DNA is kept; its 51 bases are in frame from base 1. This chain joins TRBV28 to TRBJ2-7, with a weak D call of TRBD2 (6 bases match). This TCR derives from a female donor with multiple sclerosis, enrolled in a pregnancy study. The source was CD8+ T cells from peripheral blood mononuclear cells, collected after pregnancy. The CDR3 corresponds to CASSFLTVADVAYEQYF. The DNA is as follows: TGTGCCAGCAGTTTTTTAACGGTAGCGGACGTAGCCTACGAGCAGTACTTC.